This T cell receptor beta chain was sequenced in a study of early T cells in non-severe SARS-CoV-2 infection. Study-wide context: Investigators sequenced bulk RNA drawn from unsorted whole blood, and chains remained unpaired.

This clonotype was counted many times. Trimming cost V 5 bases and J 10 bases; bases outside gene matches: 6. This CDR3 spans 14 amino acids. Per germline, CDR1 DFQATT and CDR2 SNEGSKA (reference sequence). TCRdb reprocessed the 5' RACE reads with MiXCR, giving one entry per CDR3 protein. The sample holds over 25,000 distinct CDR3 sequences, under 10% seen once. This chain connects TRBV20-1 to TRBJ2-1; 15 bases fit TRBD2. The receptor was isolated from an adult who was a healthcare worker with PCR-confirmed SARS-CoV-2 infection or an uninfected control (not recorded which). The sample comprised whole blood. The CDR3: CSASGLAGGLEQFF. Written as DNA, the CDR3 is TGCAGTGCTTCGGGACTAGCGGGGGGCTTAGAGCAGTTCTTC.